This section outlines one T cell receptor beta chain sequence together with its context. The antigen is not known. This specimen comes from a study of OX40 agonist ivuxolimab in advanced cancers. Study details: Ivuxolimab, an antibody acting as an agonist of OX40 (CD134), was used to treat patients. Melanoma, hepatocellular carcinoma, head and neck or renal cell cancer occurred in dose-escalation patients. Study-wide findings and caveats: In a subset of nonresponders, normalized T-cell clonal expansion was also low.

The germline CDR1 and CDR2 sequences are SQVTM and ANQGSEA. There are 14 residues in the CDR3. The V and J ends lost 3 bases and 5 bases, in that order; junction bases with no gene match: 9. Produced via immunoSEQ multiplex PCR; TCRdb's table is partial and in-frame only. The data contain approximately 68,000 clones, about 92% of them singletons. The TCR comes from an adult with an advanced solid tumor such as melanoma, head and neck, liver or kidney cancer. The material was CD4+ or CD8+ T cells sorted from blood, obtained in a trial of the OX40 agonist ivuxolimab. The J gene is TRBJ1-2, the V gene TRBV29-1; 7 bases are a match to TRBD1. The CDR3: CSVEDARGVYGYTF. DNA of the CDR3: TGCAGCGTTGAGGATGCCAGGGGGGTTTATGGCTACACCTTC.